These T cell receptor beta chains were read from a single sample in a study of T-cell memory formation after mild COVID-19. TCRdb reanalysed the 5' RACE reads using MiXCR and keeps one entry per CDR3 protein. The sample shows 200,000 to 250,000 distinct CDR3 sequences, approximately 10% of them seen only once. Sequencing was performed on PBMCs or a T cell subset sorted from them (not recorded which). The receptors stem from a man between 18 and 29 years old who had mild COVID-19 (a few samples of this study predate the infection). Cell type and time point are not known. Each CDR3 is given without its conserved first and last residue. The order of the fields is CDR3 protein, V gene, clone size, D gene, J gene. D genes are given only for firm matches. Clone size is stated in some rows and not others, as once, few, many or a class when expanded.

cdr3_aa: ASSYTGGLAKNIQY; v_call: TRBV7-2; clone_size: NA; d_call: TRBD1; j_call: TRBJ2-4
cdr3_aa: ASSLGSLRGTDTQY; v_call: TRBV11-2; clone_size: few; d_call: NA; j_call: TRBJ2-3
cdr3_aa: SATSTGGGADTQY; v_call: TRBV20-1; clone_size: few; d_call: TRBD1; j_call: TRBJ2-3
cdr3_aa: ASSYSRTGETGELF; v_call: TRBV6-5; clone_size: NA; d_call: TRBD1; j_call: TRBJ2-2
cdr3_aa: ASSIGDWGTDTQY; v_call: TRBV5-1; clone_size: NA; d_call: NA; j_call: TRBJ2-3
cdr3_aa: ASSAETSWGETQY; v_call: TRBV2; clone_size: NA; d_call: NA; j_call: TRBJ2-5
cdr3_aa: ASSWTGTSGGAVGDTQY; v_call: TRBV7-2; clone_size: few; d_call: TRBD2; j_call: TRBJ2-3
cdr3_aa: ASSIGRGGYTEAF; v_call: TRBV19; clone_size: once; d_call: NA; j_call: TRBJ1-1
cdr3_aa: ASSFLHIGGGKNNEQF; v_call: TRBV7-3; clone_size: NA; d_call: NA; j_call: TRBJ2-1
cdr3_aa: ASSYISGSSYEQY; v_call: TRBV7-2; clone_size: NA; d_call: TRBD2; j_call: TRBJ2-7
cdr3_aa: ASSLGGPSTDTQY; v_call: TRBV5-1; clone_size: many; d_call: NA; j_call: TRBJ2-3
cdr3_aa: ASRGLDSYEQY; v_call: TRBV6-5; clone_size: many; d_call: NA; j_call: TRBJ2-7
cdr3_aa: ASSRGSPGYEQY; v_call: TRBV3-1; clone_size: many; d_call: NA; j_call: TRBJ2-7
cdr3_aa: ASSLEGRGQTYEQY; v_call: TRBV11-2; clone_size: NA; d_call: NA; j_call: TRBJ2-7
cdr3_aa: ASSSPTSGGAAGELF; v_call: TRBV5-4; clone_size: few; d_call: TRBD2; j_call: TRBJ2-2
cdr3_aa: ASTVSYDNSPLH; v_call: TRBV7-2; clone_size: NA; d_call: NA; j_call: TRBJ1-6
cdr3_aa: ASSLYSQETQY; v_call: TRBV5-1; clone_size: few; d_call: NA; j_call: TRBJ2-5
cdr3_aa: ASSPPGLAGTTDTQY; v_call: TRBV7-9; clone_size: few; d_call: TRBD2; j_call: TRBJ2-3
cdr3_aa: ASSLKGDWRRGLPQETQY; v_call: TRBV5-1; clone_size: few; d_call: NA; j_call: TRBJ2-5
cdr3_aa: ASRSGDPLQF; v_call: TRBV12-3/TRBV12-4; clone_size: NA; d_call: NA; j_call: TRBJ2-1
cdr3_aa: ASSPRLAGGYEQF; v_call: TRBV3-1; clone_size: few; d_call: TRBD2; j_call: TRBJ2-1
cdr3_aa: ASSQVFSGTDSGPQH; v_call: TRBV4-1; clone_size: few; d_call: TRBD1; j_call: TRBJ1-5
cdr3_aa: ASSASGAETQY; v_call: TRBV9; clone_size: few; d_call: TRBD2; j_call: TRBJ2-5
cdr3_aa: SVHPHRTSGSTDTQY; v_call: TRBV29-1; clone_size: NA; d_call: TRBD2; j_call: TRBJ2-3
cdr3_aa: ASTQGRGITDTQY; v_call: TRBV19; clone_size: NA; d_call: NA; j_call: TRBJ2-3
cdr3_aa: ASCLLSPRDTQY; v_call: TRBV5-1; clone_size: NA; d_call: NA; j_call: TRBJ2-3
cdr3_aa: SVWTSGGPYEQY; v_call: TRBV29-1; clone_size: few; d_call: TRBD2; j_call: TRBJ2-7
cdr3_aa: ASSFRQGPYNEQF; v_call: TRBV6-2/TRBV6-3; clone_size: NA; d_call: TRBD1; j_call: TRBJ2-1
cdr3_aa: ASSLTGTEAF; v_call: TRBV7-8; clone_size: many; d_call: NA; j_call: TRBJ1-1
cdr3_aa: ASSLQGAHGTDTQY; v_call: TRBV5-1; clone_size: NA; d_call: TRBD1; j_call: TRBJ2-3
cdr3_aa: SVRLAGGLYEQF; v_call: TRBV29-1; clone_size: few; d_call: TRBD2; j_call: TRBJ2-1
cdr3_aa: ASSDGLGTDTQY; v_call: TRBV5-1; clone_size: NA; d_call: NA; j_call: TRBJ2-3
cdr3_aa: SARLNEQF; v_call: TRBV20-1; clone_size: few; d_call: NA; j_call: TRBJ2-1
cdr3_aa: ASSLLGLAKETQY; v_call: TRBV4-1; clone_size: few; d_call: TRBD2; j_call: TRBJ2-5
cdr3_aa: ASSWETGDEKLF; v_call: TRBV5-1; clone_size: NA; d_call: TRBD1; j_call: TRBJ1-4
cdr3_aa: ASSLQGTGF; v_call: TRBV7-2; clone_size: few; d_call: NA; j_call: TRBJ2-1
cdr3_aa: ASSQVSAGELF; v_call: TRBV4-2; clone_size: many; d_call: NA; j_call: TRBJ2-2